The 6 T cell receptor beta chains in this list originate from one sample, sequenced in a study of beta chain features in type 1 diabetes. The sequenced template was cDNA made from the entire isolated RNA. Profiling relied on immunoSEQ multiplex PCR, and the TCRdb table lists in-frame clones only, not all of them. This sample has more than 300,000 clones, with 6.5% to 10% found just once. The source material was central memory CD4+ T cells from blood. These receptors were obtained from a woman aged 18-35 years in good health.

V and J are TRBV7-9 and TRBJ1-1; D is undetermined. CDR1 and CDR2 from the germline V gene are SEHNR and FQNEAQ (reference sequence). CDR3 length: 13 amino acids. V shed 1 base and J shed 6 bases, with 9 bases lying between them. For the CDR3, the DNA is TGTGCCAGCAGCTTAGTGGCAGGCGCTGAAGCTTTCTTT. Protein product: CASSLVAGAEAFF.

The chain employs TRBV5-1 and TRBJ2-3; 7 bases are a match to TRBD2. CDR1 SGHRS and CDR2 YFSETQ come from the germline V gene. The CDR3 covers 14 residues. Trimming cost V 5 bases and J 3 bases; bases outside gene matches: 6. CDR3 DNA: TGCGCCAGCAGTAACGGGGGAGGGACAGATACGCAGTATTTT. Translating it yields CASSNGGGTDTQYF.

The V and J genes are TRBV28 and TRBJ2-7; no firm D call. Trimming stripped 2 bases from V and 0 bases from J, with 11 bases between. The germline V gene has CDR1 MDHEN and CDR2 SYDVKM. The CDR3 loop spans 15 amino acids. In DNA, the CDR3 is TGTGCCAGCAGTTTACCAGCGCAGAGCTCCTACGAGCAGTACTTC. Residues: CASSLPAQSSYEQYF.

A few counts support this clone. This CDR3 reads CASSGAGGRSREQYF. CDR3 coding DNA: TGTGCCAGCAGTGGAGCGGGAGGGCGATCGCGGGAGCAGTACTTC. The rearrangement links TRBV7-2 to TRBJ2-7, with TRBD2 matching over 10 bases. This CDR3 is built from 15 residues. V dropped 6 bases and J dropped 7; count of bases not matched to a gene: 12. Germline assignment: CDR1 SGHTA and CDR2 FQGNSA.

The chain links TRBV2 to TRBJ1-2; D possibly corresponds to TRBD1 (6 bases). Germline V CDR1 and CDR2: SNHLY, FYNNEI. This CDR3 region has 14 residues. V lost 7 bases to trimming and J lost 3 bases, with 15 bases between them. CDR3 DNA: TGTGCCAGCAATTCAGGGGCAGGGCACTATGGCTACACCTTC. This gives the protein CASNSGAGHYGYTF.

This clone has more than one count but fewer than ten. The chain recombines TRBV29-1 with TRBJ2-4; D is uncertain. CDR1 is SQVTM and CDR2 is ANQGSEA in the germline V gene. This CDR3 contains 12 residues. With 4 bases removed from V and 6 bases from J, the gap between germline ends came to 10 bases. CDR3 nucleotide sequence: TGCAGCGTTGGACGCATTGGAAACATTCAGTACTTC. Translating it yields CSVGRIGNIQYF.